These T cell receptor beta chains were read from a single sample in a study of identical twins. TCRdb re-called the 5' RACE reads with MiXCR, one entry per CDR3 protein. This table has about 390,000 distinct CDR3 sequences, 9% to 10% appearing once. Sequencing was done on a sample of naive T cells sorted from blood. These receptors came from a woman in her 50s in good health. CDR3s include the opening cysteine and the closing phenylalanine or tryptophan. Each record gives: V gene, CDR3 protein.

TRBV12-3/TRBV12-4 | CASSWGGEQYF
TRBV5-1 | CASSLRRQTRGTEAFF
TRBV3-1 | CASSQFGSRETQYF
TRBV2 | CASSEWQGGAGELFF
TRBV5-1 | CASRQRALRNEQFF
TRBV12-3/TRBV12-4 | CASSSTPGYAEAFF
TRBV24-1 | CATSDRLLWYF
TRBV24-1 | CATSDLGDPGSGSSEDTQYF
TRBV11-3 | CASSLVAGPPHEQYF
TRBV24-1 | CATSDPGRGWNEQFF
TRBV10-1 | CASSGPQEVSPGIGTEAFF
TRBV3-1 | CASSFHRAGANVLTF
TRBV5-1 | CASSLEFRDDGYTF
TRBV19 | CASSRGGVAYEQYF
TRBV25-1 | CASGIYEQYF
TRBV15 | CATSRGWRDGGETQYF
TRBV4-1 | CASSQVPGASTGELFF
TRBV12-3/TRBV12-4 | CASSPPGRANTEAFF
TRBV7-8 | CASSLGKQGGNEQFF
TRBV20-1 | CSASEDDYEQYF
TRBV10-3 | CAIRGDRASNQPQHF
TRBV6-5 | CASSLGLAGGPKDTQYF
TRBV25-1 | CASSVLQGTSYEQYF
TRBV5-1 | CASSSQTSGRDNEQFF
TRBV27 | CASSFWGAEDTQYF
TRBV12-3/TRBV12-4 | CASSLEGTQYF
TRBV5-1 | CASSLLRTEEAFF